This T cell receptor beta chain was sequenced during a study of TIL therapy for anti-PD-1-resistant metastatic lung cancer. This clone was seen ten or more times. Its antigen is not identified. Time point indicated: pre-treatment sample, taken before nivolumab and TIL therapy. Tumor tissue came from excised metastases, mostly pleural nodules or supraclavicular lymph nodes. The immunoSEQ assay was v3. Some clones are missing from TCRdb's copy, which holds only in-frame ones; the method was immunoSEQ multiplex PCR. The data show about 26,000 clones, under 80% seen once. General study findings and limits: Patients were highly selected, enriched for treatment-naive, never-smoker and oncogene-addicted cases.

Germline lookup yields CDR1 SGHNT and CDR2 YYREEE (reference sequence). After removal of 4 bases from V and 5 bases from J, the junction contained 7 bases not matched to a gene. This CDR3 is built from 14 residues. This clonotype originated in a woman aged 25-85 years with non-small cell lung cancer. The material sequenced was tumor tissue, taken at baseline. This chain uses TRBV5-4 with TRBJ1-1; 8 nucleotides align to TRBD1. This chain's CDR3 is CASSPGGASTEAFF. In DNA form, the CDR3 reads TGTGCCAGCAGCCCAGGGGGCGCATCAACTGAAGCTTTCTTT.